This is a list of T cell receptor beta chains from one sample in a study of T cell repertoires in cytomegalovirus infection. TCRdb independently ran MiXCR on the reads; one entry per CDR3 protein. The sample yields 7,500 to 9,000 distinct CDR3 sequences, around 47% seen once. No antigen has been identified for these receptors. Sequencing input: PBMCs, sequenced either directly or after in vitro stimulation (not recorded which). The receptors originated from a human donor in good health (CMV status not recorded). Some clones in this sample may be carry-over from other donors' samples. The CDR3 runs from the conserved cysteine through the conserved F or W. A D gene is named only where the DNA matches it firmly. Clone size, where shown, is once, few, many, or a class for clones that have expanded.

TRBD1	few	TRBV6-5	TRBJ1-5	CATGLRQGTPQPQPF	TGTGCCACAGGCCTCCGACAGGGGACCCCTCAGCCCCAGCCTTTT
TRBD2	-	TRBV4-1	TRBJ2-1	CASSQNSSSGGNNEKLF	TGTGCCAGCAGCCAAAATTCCTCTAGCGGGGGAAACAATGAGAAGTTATTC
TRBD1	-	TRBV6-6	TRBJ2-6	CASRMTGNSGANVLTF	TGTGCCAGCAGAATGACAGGGAACTCTGGGGCCAACGTCCTGACTTTC
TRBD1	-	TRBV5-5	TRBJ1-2	CASSFLDGQGEGYGYTF	TGTGCCAGCAGCTTTCTAGATGGACAGGGCGAAGGATATGGCTACACCTTC
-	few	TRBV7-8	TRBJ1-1	CASSLGHSWPSTEAFF	TGTGCCAGCAGCTTGGGGCATTCCTGGCCGAGCACTGAAGCTTTCTTT
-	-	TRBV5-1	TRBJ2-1	CASSLFSTEGNEHLF	TGCGCCAGCAGCTTGTTCTCGACAGAGGGCAATGAGCATTTGTTC
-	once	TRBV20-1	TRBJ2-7	CSASVPRGYEQYF	TGCAGTGCTAGTGTCCCAAGGGGATACGAGCAGTACTTC
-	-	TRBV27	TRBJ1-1	CASSRLGDKNTEAFF	TGTGCCAGCAGTAGACTGGGGGACAAGAACACTGAAGCTTTCTTT
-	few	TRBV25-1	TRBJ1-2	CASSESGRTNGYTF	TGTGCCAGCAGTGAATCGGGTAGGACTAATGGCTACACCTTC
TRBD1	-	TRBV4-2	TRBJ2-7	CASSDPTQGAYEQYF	TGTGCCAGCAGCGACCCTACACAGGGGGCCTACGAGCAGTACTTC
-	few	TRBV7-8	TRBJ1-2	CASSSRRDINYGYTF	TGTGCCAGCAGCTCTCGTCGGGACATTAACTATGGCTACACCTTC
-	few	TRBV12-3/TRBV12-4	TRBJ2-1	CASSSLSLLLVERSYNEQFF	TGTGCCAGCAGCTCCCTAAGCCTCCTTTTGGTAGAAAGGTCCTACAATGAGCAGTTCTTC
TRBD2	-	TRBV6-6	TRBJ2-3	CASSYSGLAGVQSTDTQYF	TGTGCCAGCAGTTACTCGGGGCTAGCGGGGGTTCAAAGCACAGATACGCAGTATTTT
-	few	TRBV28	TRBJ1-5	CASSFWGDNQPQHF	TGTGCCAGCAGTTTCTGGGGGGACAATCAGCCCCAGCATTTT
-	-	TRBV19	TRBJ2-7	CASSIGLAFPAEQYF	TGTGCCAGTAGTATAGGGCTAGCCTTCCCCGCCGAGCAGTACTTC
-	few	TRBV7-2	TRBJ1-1	CASSLTGVGTEAFF	TGTGCCAGCAGCTTAACCGGGGTTGGCACTGAAGCTTTCTTT
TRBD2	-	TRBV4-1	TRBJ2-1	CSSSQDSSSGGNNEQFF	TGTTCTAGCAGCCAAGATTCATCTAGCGGGGGAAACAATGAGCAGTTCTTC
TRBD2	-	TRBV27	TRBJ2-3	CPSSLSSGLAGGLSTETQYF	TGTCCCAGCAGTTTATCGAGTGGCCTAGCGGGAGGCCTTAGCACAGAAACTCAGTATTTT
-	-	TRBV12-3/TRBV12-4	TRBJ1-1	CASSLRVSKQGTEAF	TGTGCCAGCAGCCTCAGGGTTTCCAAACAGGGCACTGAAGCTTTC
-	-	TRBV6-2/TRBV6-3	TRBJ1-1	CASSPGPRGKGTEAFF	TGTGCCAGCAGTCCTGGACCTAGGGGTAAAGGAACTGAAGCTTTCTTT
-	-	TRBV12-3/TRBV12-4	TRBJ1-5	CARSSLGAGTSNQPQHF	TGTGCCAGAAGTTCCTTGGGGGCCGGGACCTCCAATCAGCCCCAGCATTTT
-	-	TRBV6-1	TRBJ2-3	CASSEAQGGAQYF	TGTGCCAGCAGTGAAGCGCAAGGAGGTGCGCAGTATTTT
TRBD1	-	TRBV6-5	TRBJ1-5	CSTGLRQGTKHPQHF	TGTTCCACAGGCCTCCGACAGGGGACCAAGCATCCCCAGCATTTT
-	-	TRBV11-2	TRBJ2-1	CASSLEAGSYNEQFF	TGTGCCAGCAGCTTAGAAGCGGGTAGCTACAATGAGCAGTTCTTC
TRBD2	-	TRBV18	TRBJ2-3	CASSPRTSGGSTDTQYF	TGTGCCAGCTCACCTAGGACTAGCGGGGGAAGCACAGATACGCAGTATTTT
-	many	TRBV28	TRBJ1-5	CASSGDQPQHF	TGTGCCAGCTCGGGGGATCAGCCCCAGCATTTT
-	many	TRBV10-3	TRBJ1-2	CAISDGPGVGGYTF	TGTGCCATCAGTGATGGTCCGGGGGTAGGTGGCTACACCTTC
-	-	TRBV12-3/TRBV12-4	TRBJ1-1	CSSSIRISQQGTESFF	TGTTCCAGCAGCATCAGGATTTCCCAACAGGGCACTGAATCTTTCTTT
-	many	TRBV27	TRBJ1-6	CASSLWTANSPLHF	TGTGCCAGCAGTTTATGGACGGCGAATTCACCCCTCCACTTT
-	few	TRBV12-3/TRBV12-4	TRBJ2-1	CARRPGLYKEKFF	TGTGCCAGAAGACCGGGACTCTACAAGGAGAAGTTCTTC
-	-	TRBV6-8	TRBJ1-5	CASSPYQPQHF	TGTGCCAGCAGTCCTTATCAGCCCCAGCATTTT
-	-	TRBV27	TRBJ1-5	CASGAGSGQPHLF	TGTGCCAGCGGTGCAGGGTCTGGGCAGCCCCATCTTTTT
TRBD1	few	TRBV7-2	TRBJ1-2	CASSLGDVTPTGLGGYTF	TGTGCCAGCAGCTTAGGGGACGTCACTCCGACAGGGTTGGGTGGCTACACCTTC
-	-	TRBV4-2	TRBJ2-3	CASSQDGQREDTQYF	TGTGCCAGCAGCCAAGACGGCCAAAGAGAAGATACGCAGTATTTT
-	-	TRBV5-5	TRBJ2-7	CASSYGYEQYF	TGTGCCAGCAGCTACGGCTACGAGCAGTATTTC
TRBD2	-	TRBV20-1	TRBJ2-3	CSLASGGSTDTQYF	TGCAGCCTAGCCAGCGGGGGGTCTACAGATACGCAGTATTTT
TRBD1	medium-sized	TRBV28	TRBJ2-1	CASGDSPKDEQFF	TGTGCCAGCGGGGACAGCCCCAAGGATGAGCAGTTCTTC
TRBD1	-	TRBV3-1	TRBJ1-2	CASSVQGALNYGYTF	TGTGCCAGCAGCGTACAGGGGGCCTTAAACTATGGCTACACCTTC
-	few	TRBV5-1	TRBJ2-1	CASSKGDTSSYNEQFF	TGCGCCAGCAGCAAGGGAGACACGTCCTCCTACAATGAGCAGTTCTTC
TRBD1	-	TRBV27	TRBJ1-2	CASRLTGGFNGHTF	TGTGCCAGCCGCTTGACAGGGGGCTTTAATGGCCACACCTTC
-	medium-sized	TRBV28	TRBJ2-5	CASSPTARVETQYF	TGTGCCAGCAGCCCTACGGCGCGGGTGGAGACCCAGTACTTC
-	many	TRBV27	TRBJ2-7	CASSSGPGYEQYF	TGTGCCAGCAGTTCAGGGCCCGGCTACGAGCAGTACTTC
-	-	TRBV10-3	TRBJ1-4	CAISESTDWTDNEKLFF	TGTGCCATCAGTGAGTCCACCGACTGGACAGATAATGAAAAACTGTTTTTT